This entry lists 9 T cell receptor beta chains sequenced from one sample in a study of radiotherapy plus CTLA-4 blockade in lung cancer. Produced via immunoSEQ multiplex PCR; TCRdb's table is partial and in-frame only. The sample includes more than 90,000 clones, just over 85% of them seen just once. Specimen: peripheral blood, collected from a patient treated with radiotherapy plus ipilimumab. The receptors come from a human donor with non-small cell lung cancer that progressed on radiotherapy plus ipilimumab.

The rearrangement joins TRBV4-1 to TRBJ2-7; TRBD2 matches 8 bases. The ends lost 1 base at V and 1 base at J; junction bases unmatched: 3. Per the germline V gene, CDR1 is MGHRA and CDR2 is YSYEKL. The CDR3 loop spans 15 amino acids. For the CDR3, the DNA is TGCGCCAGCAGCCAAGGACTAGCGCGTTCCTACGAGCAGTACTTC. This codes for CASSQGLARSYEQYF.

The chain uses TRBV6-1 and TRBJ2-2; tentative D call: TRBD2 (6 bases). Germline loops: CDR1 MNHNS, CDR2 SASEGT. CDR3 length equals 16 residues. The V end was cut by 3 bases, the J end by 7 bases, with 18 bases between. Here the CDR3 DNA reads TGTGCCAGCAGTGATTTGGCTAGCGCTGTCGGCGGGGAGCTGTTTTTT. It is translated as CASSDLASAVGGELFF.

This sequence joins TRBV19 and TRBJ2-1; D possibly uses TRBD1 or TRBD2 (5 bases each). V was pared by 4 bases and J by 10 bases, with 20 bases between. CDR3 length equals 15 residues. Germline V gene data show CDR1 as LNHDA and CDR2 as SQIVND (reference sequence). CDR3 DNA: TGTGCCAGTAGTAAATCCGGGACCGTATCGGGGGAGCAGTTCTTC. This gives the protein CASSKSGTVSGEQFF.

V is TRBV29-1 and J is TRBJ2-5; TRBD1 matches at 9 bases. The DNA end is a closer match to TRBJ2-7, so the J assignment may be wrong. The CDR3 contains 14 residues. The germline gives CDR1 SQVTM, CDR2 ANQGSEA. The CDR3 region is CSVKTGTGPYEQYF. The CDR3 bases are TGCAGCGTGAAAACCGGGACAGGGCCCTACGAGCAGTACTTC.

Only one count was recorded for this clone. This chain joins TRBV19 and TRBJ1-2; tentatively, D is TRBD1 (6 bases). Germline V lookup: CDR1 LNHDA, CDR2 SQIVND (reference sequence). Between the trimmed V and J ends, which lost 6 bases and 4 bases, there was a span of 9 bases. CDR3 length: 12 residues. The CDR3 sequence is CASRGQTYGYTF. DNA of the CDR3: TGTGCCAGTAGAGGACAGACCTATGGCTACACCTTC.

This clone has only one observation. This chain links TRBV5-1 with TRBJ1-5; D possibly corresponds to TRBD1 (6 bases). Trimming removed 0 bases from V and 5 bases from J, with 9 bases in between. CDR3 length: 14 amino acids. The germline CDR1 and CDR2 sequences are SGHRS and YFSETQ. The CDR3 sequence is CASSLGPGDQPQHF. CDR3 coding DNA: TGCGCCAGCAGCTTGGGGCCAGGGGATCAGCCCCAGCATTTT.

This chain links TRBV19 with TRBJ2-2; a weak D match, TRBD1 (5 bases). The V gene lost 5 bases and the J gene lost 0 bases, with 16 bases spanning the gap. The germline gives CDR1 LNHDA, CDR2 SQIVND (reference sequence). CDR3 length: 17 residues. Here the CDR3 reads CASSFPATGSNTGELFF. CDR3 bases: TGTGCCAGTAGTTTCCCCGCCACAGGATCGAACACCGGGGAGCTGTTTTTT.

The rearrangement links TRBV6-6 to TRBJ2-7, with D perhaps TRBD2 (6 bases). The V end was cut by 0 bases, the J end by 5 bases, with 11 bases between. The CDR3 length is 14 residues. CDR1 and CDR2 (germline): MNHNY, SVGAGI (reference sequence). The CDR3 reads CASSYSSGGNEQYF. The CDR3 coding sequence is TGTGCCAGCAGTTACTCGTCAGGAGGGAACGAGCAGTACTTC.

This clone was counted once. The rearrangement links TRBV7-8 to TRBJ1-2; D uncertain. This CDR3 is built from 13 residues. V was cut by 1 base and J by 2 bases, with 5 bases left in between. Germline V gene data show CDR1 as SGHVS and CDR2 as FQNEAQ. The CDR3 reads CASSLDPNYGYTF. CDR3 nucleotide sequence: TGTGCCAGCAGCTTAGATCCAAACTATGGCTACACCTTC.